The present T cell receptor (beta chain) was sequenced within a study of T-cell memory formation after mild COVID-19. V dropped 4 bases and J dropped 8 bases, with 21 bases sitting between them. Germline loops: CDR1 SGHAT, CDR2 FQNNGV. The CDR3 loop spans 17 amino acids. In TCRdb, the 5' RACE reads were re-called with MiXCR into one record per CDR3 protein. The sample contains hundreds of thousands of distinct CDR3 sequences, around 25% of which appear only once. J is TRBJ1-6 and V is TRBV11-2; perhaps TRBD1 as D (5 bases). Material: PBMCs or a T cell subset sorted from them (not recorded which). The source of this sequence is an adult woman who had mild COVID-19 (a few samples of this study predate the infection). Cell type and time point are not known. CDR3 amino acids: CASSSGVRIPEDSPLHF. CDR3 DNA: TGTGCCAGCAGCTCGGGGGTGAGGATCCCAGAGGATTCACCCCTCCACTTT.